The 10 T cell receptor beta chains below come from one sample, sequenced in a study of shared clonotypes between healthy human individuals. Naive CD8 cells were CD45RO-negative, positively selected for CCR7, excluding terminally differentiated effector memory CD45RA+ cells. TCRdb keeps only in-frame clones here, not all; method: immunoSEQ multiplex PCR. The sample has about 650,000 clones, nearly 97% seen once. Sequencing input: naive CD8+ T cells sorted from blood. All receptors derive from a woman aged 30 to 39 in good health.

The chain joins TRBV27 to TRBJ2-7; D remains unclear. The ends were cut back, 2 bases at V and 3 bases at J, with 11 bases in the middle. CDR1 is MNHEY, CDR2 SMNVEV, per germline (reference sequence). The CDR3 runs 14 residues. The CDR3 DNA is TGTGCCAGCAGTTTAGCCAGTAAATACTACGAGCAGTACTTC. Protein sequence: CASSLASKYYEQYF.

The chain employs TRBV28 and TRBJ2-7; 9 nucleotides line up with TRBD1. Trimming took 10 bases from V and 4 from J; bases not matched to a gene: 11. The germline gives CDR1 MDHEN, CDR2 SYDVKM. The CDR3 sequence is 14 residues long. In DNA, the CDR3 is TGTGCCATCTCTCCGGGACAGGGAGTATACGAGCAGTACTTC. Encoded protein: CAISPGQGVYEQYF. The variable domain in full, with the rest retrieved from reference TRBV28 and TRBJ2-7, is DVKVTQSSRYLVKRTGEKVFLECVQDMDHENMFWYRQDPGLGLRLIYFSYDVKMKEKGDIPEGYSVSREKKERFSLILESASTNQTSMYLCAISPGQGVYEQYFGPGTRLTVT.

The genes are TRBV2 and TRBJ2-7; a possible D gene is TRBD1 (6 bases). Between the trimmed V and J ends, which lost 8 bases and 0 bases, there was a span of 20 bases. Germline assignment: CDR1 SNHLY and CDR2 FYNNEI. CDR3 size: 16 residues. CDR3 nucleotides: TGTGCCAGCCTAAAGCTACCGGGACAAGACTCCTACGAGCAGTACTTC. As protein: CASLKLPGQDSYEQYF. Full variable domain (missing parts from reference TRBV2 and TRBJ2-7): EPEVTQTPSHQVTQMGQEVILRCVPISNHLYFYWYRQILGQKVEFLVSFYNNEISEKSEIFDDQFSVERPDGSNFTLKIRSTKLEDSAMYFCASLKLPGQDSYEQYFGPGTRLTVT.

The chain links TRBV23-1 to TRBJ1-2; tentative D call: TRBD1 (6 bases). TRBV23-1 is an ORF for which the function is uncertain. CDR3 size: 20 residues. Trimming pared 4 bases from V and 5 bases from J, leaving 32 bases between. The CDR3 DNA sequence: TGCGCCAGCAGTCTAATCCCCGAGAATGAGGGGGAGCAACTAAAGTATGGCTACACCTTC. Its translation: CASSLIPENEGEQLKYGYTF.

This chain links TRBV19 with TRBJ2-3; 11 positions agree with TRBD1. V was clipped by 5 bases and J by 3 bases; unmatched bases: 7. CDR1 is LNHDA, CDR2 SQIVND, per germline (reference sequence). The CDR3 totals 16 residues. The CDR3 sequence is CASSPGTGGNTDTQYF. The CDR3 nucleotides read TGTGCCAGTAGTCCGGGGACAGGGGGGAATACAGATACGCAGTATTTT. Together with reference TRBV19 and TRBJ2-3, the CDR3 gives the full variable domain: DGGITQSPKYLFRKEGQNVTLSCEQNLNHDAMYWYRQDPGQGLRLIYYSQIVNDFQKGDIAEGYSVSREKKESFPLTVTSAQKNPTAFYLCASSPGTGGNTDTQYFGPGTRLTVL.

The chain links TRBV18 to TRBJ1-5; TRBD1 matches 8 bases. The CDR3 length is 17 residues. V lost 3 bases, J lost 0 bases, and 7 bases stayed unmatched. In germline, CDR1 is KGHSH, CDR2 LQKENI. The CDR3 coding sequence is TGTGCCAGCTCACCGGGGGGACAGGTTTATAGCAATCAGCCCCAGCATTTT. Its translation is CASSPGGQVYSNQPQHF.

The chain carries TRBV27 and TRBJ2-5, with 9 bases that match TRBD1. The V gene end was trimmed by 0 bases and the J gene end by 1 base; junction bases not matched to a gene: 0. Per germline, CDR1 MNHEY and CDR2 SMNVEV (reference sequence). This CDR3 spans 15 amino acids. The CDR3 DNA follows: TGTGCCAGCAGTTTATCGACAGGGGGCCAAGAGACCCAGTACTTC. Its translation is CASSLSTGGQETQYF.

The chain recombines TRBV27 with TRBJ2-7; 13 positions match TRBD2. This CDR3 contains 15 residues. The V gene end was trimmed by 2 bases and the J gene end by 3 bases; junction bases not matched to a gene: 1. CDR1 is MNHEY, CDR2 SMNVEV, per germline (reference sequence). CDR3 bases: TGTGCCAGCAGTTTAGGGACTAGCGGGATCTACGAGCAGTACTTC. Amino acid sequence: CASSLGTSGIYEQYF.

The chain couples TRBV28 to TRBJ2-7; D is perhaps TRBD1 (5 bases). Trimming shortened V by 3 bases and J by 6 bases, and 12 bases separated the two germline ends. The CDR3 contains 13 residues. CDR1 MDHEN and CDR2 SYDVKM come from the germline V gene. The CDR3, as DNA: TGTGCCAGCAGTTTTTCCCAGGGCTTCGAGCAGTACTTC. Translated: CASSFSQGFEQYF. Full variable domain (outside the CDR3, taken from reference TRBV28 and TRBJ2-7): DVKVTQSSRYLVKRTGEKVFLECVQDMDHENMFWYRQDPGLGLRLIYFSYDVKMKEKGDIPEGYSVSREKKERFSLILESASTNQTSMYLCASSFSQGFEQYFGPGTRLTVT.

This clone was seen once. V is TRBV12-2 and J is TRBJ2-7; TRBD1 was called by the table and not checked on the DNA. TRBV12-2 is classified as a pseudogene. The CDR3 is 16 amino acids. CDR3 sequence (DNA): TGTGCAAGTCGCTTAGCGCGGACAGGGCCCGCCTACGAGCAGTACTTC. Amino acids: CASRLARTGPAYEQYF.